This paragraph reports one TCR beta chain. This clonotype showed up just a few times. Its antigen is unknown. No much larger clone is present one base from it, and per-base qualities are unavailable. This sample was taken from a study of identical twins (dated by TCRdb to about 2016). With regard to the full study: TCR alpha and beta repertoires from monozygotic twins, unrelated adults of various ages and cord blood were deep-sequenced to test whether fetal clonotypes persist. To rule out contamination, the twin experiments were replicated at different times with different library preparation protocols.

Libraries were prepared through 5' RACE. This sample was sequenced with an Illumina HiSeq 2000. A universal primer binding site was added through template switching, and the final cDNA carried a unique molecular identifier so that TCR cDNA molecules could be counted accurately. Specific primers in the conserved constant-segment region were used to synthesize first-strand cDNA for the TCR alpha and beta chains. Each cDNA library was double barcoded, with a SMART-Mk sample barcode plus Illumina barcodes, to control for contamination. TruSeq adapter sequences along with Illumina sample barcodes were introduced in two successive PCR steps. Sequencing of the TCR alpha and beta cDNA libraries was done on the Illumina HiSeq platform using custom primers. The published analysis was carried out like this. Unique molecular identifiers were extracted from raw reads with MiGEC, and CDR3 positions were determined with MiXCR. Recombination models were inferred per individual with the repgenHMM and IGoR tools using an EM algorithm. Shared clonotype analysis was performed with the tcR package in R, normalizing sharing by the product of cloneset sizes. To study raw recombination without the effects of thymic and clonal selection, out-of-frame nonproductive sequences were analyzed. TCRdb trimmed the raw reads at Q25, called clones with MiXCR and kept productive beta chains. Rows are combined by CDR3 protein, so each entry shows the most common genes and DNA. TCRdb, not the original authors, processed these V and J calls. Recorded for this sample are roughly 700,000 distinct CDR3 sequences; 8.5% to 9% of them occurred a single time. The biggest ten clones account for around 0.98% of the sample.

Every donor in the study was a healthy Caucasian. Three pairs of female monozygotic twins, all aged roughly 18 to 30 years, made up the twin cohort. RNA for TCR libraries was isolated from peripheral blood mononuclear cells. What the research found in general, with its limitations: Invariant T cells such as MAIT and iNKT could partly confound zero-insertion analyses, although diverse VJ usage argued against such confounding for most clonotypes. Because the same donors could not be followed over many years, the conclusions depended on cross-sectional statistical analysis. Compared with coincidental sharing between unrelated individuals, an excess of low generation-probability sequences was observed among out-of-frame TCR alpha sequences shared between twins. In monozygotic twins, recombination models systematically underestimated out-of-frame TCR alpha sharing, but the models matched the sharing seen between unrelated individuals. Abundant cord blood beta clonotypes carried fewer insertions; young adult naive repertoires showed a weaker similar trend, while memory repertoires showed none. Excess twin sharing in beta out-of-frame sequences was weaker because fewer shared sequences lowered the signal-to-noise ratio.

This sample also appeared in a second study, on yellow fever vaccine responses in identical twins. That second publication adds: According to the authors, in identical twins the way T cells responded to vaccination appeared partly convergent and partly personalized. Focusing on identical twins, the study followed the T cell clones that responded to the vaccine, and did so with precision.

The TCR comes from a woman between 18 and 30 years old in good health. Material: PBMCs.

In nucleotides, the sequence is TGCGCCAGCAGTGTTGGCATTTCCTACGAGCAGTACTTC. Translated, this gives CASSVGISYEQYF. The V and J genes are TRBV10-1 and TRBJ2-7; no D gene is confidently identified. The CDR3 goes from the cysteine to the phenylalanine over 13 residues. The read is trimmed to its CDR3 DNA, 39 bases read in frame from base 1. Trimming takes 4 bases from V and 1 base from J, and the germline ends sit 8 bases apart. CDR1 and CDR2, per the germline V gene (reference sequence), are WNHNN and SYGVQD.